The 20 T cell receptor beta chains below were found in one sample sequenced in a study of cytomegalovirus exposure and HLA in healthy donors. TCRdb's table, derived via immunoSEQ multiplex PCR, lists solely in-frame clones and lacks some. The sample yields approximately 170,000 clones, around 85% seen once. Sequenced input: PBMCs. The source of these receptors is a man aged 30 to 45 in good health and CMV-seropositive.

The chain is built from TRBV6-4 and TRBJ2-7; D may be TRBD1 (5 bases). The CDR3 length is 15 residues. Deletions cut 0 bases from V and 2 bases from J, with 11 bases between. Germline V lookup: CDR1 MRHNA, CDR2 SNTAGT. Written as DNA, the CDR3 is TGTGCCAGCAGTGACTCTAGGCAGGGTACCTACGAGCAGTACTTC. It specifies CASSDSRQGTYEQYF.

This clone was seen a few times. V is TRBV6-5 and J is TRBJ2-7, with D tentatively TRBD1 (6 bases). This CDR3 is 13 amino acids long. The V end lost 10 bases, the J end lost 0 bases, and 13 bases lay between the germline ends. Germline V gene data show CDR1 as MNHEY and CDR2 as SVGAGI. The CDR3 reads CATSRGPSYEQYF. CDR3 nucleotide sequence: TGTGCCACCTCCAGGGGACCCTCCTACGAGCAGTACTTC.

This chain links TRBV5-6 with TRBJ1-2; D is ambiguous. Per germline, CDR1 SGHDT and CDR2 YYEEEE. This CDR3 comprises 17 residues. V was clipped by 1 base and J by 6 bases, with 22 bases between them. CDR3 DNA sequence: TGTGCCAGCAGCTTGAGTGTTGGCGGCCGGCTTCCAAATGGCTACACCTTC. Translated, it gives CASSLSVGGRLPNGYTF. Supplemented by reference TRBV5-6 and TRBJ1-2, the full variable domain reads DAGVTQSPTHLIKTRGQQVTLRCSPKSGHDTVSWYQQALGQGPQFIFQYYEEEERQRGNFPDRFSGHQFPNYSSELNVNALLLGDSALYLCASSLSVGGRLPNGYTFGSGTRLTVV.

J is TRBJ2-5 and V is TRBV2; D not resolved. Per the germline V gene, CDR1 is SNHLY and CDR2 is FYNNEI. Trimming stripped 3 bases from V and 5 bases from J, with 7 bases between. The CDR3 length is 12 residues. The CDR3 here is CASSDEWETQYF. CDR3 sequence (DNA): TGTGCCAGCAGTGATGAGTGGGAGACCCAGTACTTC.

The chain links TRBV4-3 to TRBJ2-5; possibly TRBD1 for D (5 bases). The CDR3 covers 15 residues. The V end was cut by 4 bases, the J end by 2 bases, with 14 bases between. Germline V gives CDR1 LGHNA, CDR2 YSLEER. The CDR3 loop reads CASSRVLTDQETQYF. The DNA of the CDR3 is TGCGCCAGCAGCCGGGTCCTGACAGATCAAGAGACCCAGTACTTC.

The chain links TRBV5-6 to TRBJ2-3; TRBD2 matches at 8 bases. Germline V gene lookup returns CDR1 SGHDT and CDR2 YYEEEE. V shed 1 base and J 2 bases; nucleotides not matched to a gene: 3. The CDR3 has 15 residues. CDR3 sequence: CASSLSGGATDTQYF. The CDR3 DNA reads TGTGCCAGCAGCTTGTCGGGGGGGGCCACAGATACGCAGTATTTT.

The gene calls are TRBV9 and TRBJ2-3, with 11 nucleotides matching TRBD2. The CDR3 covers 15 residues. Germline values: CDR1 SGDLS, CDR2 YYNGEE. J was trimmed by 5 bases and V by 4 bases; bases with no gene match: 6. CDR3 nucleotides: TGTGCCAGCAGCCTCCAGCTAGCGGGGGGAGATACGCAGTATTTT. Its protein product is CASSLQLAGGDTQYF.

The gene calls are TRBV18 and TRBJ2-1; 8 nucleotides agree with TRBD1. Germline assignment: CDR1 KGHSH and CDR2 LQKENI. This CDR3 is 14 amino acids long. Losses at the gene ends were 3 bases for V and 8 bases for J; bases not matched to a gene: 6. The CDR3 here is CASSPQAGGDEQFF. The DNA of the CDR3 is TGTGCCAGCTCACCCCAGGCAGGGGGCGATGAGCAGTTCTTC.

This clone was seen just once. This sequence joins TRBV5-5 and TRBJ2-4; 10 nucleotides line up with TRBD2. Germline CDR1 SGHKS, CDR2 YYEKEE (reference sequence). The trim removed 6 bases at V and 6 bases at J, leaving 6 bases unmatched. This CDR3 comprises 14 residues. CDR3 loop: CASNLAGDGNIQYF. As DNA, the CDR3 is TGTGCCAGCAACCTAGCGGGGGACGGAAACATTCAGTACTTC. The full variable domain, in which reference TRBV5-5 and TRBJ2-4 provide the parts outside the CDR3, is DAGVTQSPTHLIKTRGQQVTLRCSPISGHKSVSWYQQVLGQGPQFIFQYYEKEERGRGNFPDRFSARQFPNYSSELNVNALLLGDSALYLCASNLAGDGNIQYFGAGTRLSVL.

The chain uses TRBV7-9 and TRBJ2-5; the D is unclear. CDR1 SEHNR and CDR2 FQNEAQ come from the germline V gene (reference sequence). This CDR3 has 14 residues. The ends were cut back, 1 base at V and 7 bases at J, with 13 bases in the middle. DNA of the CDR3: TGTGCCAGCAGCTTAGAAGCACGAGAGCTGACCCAGTACTTC. Its translation is CASSLEARELTQYF.

The rearrangement joins TRBV7-2 to TRBJ1-5; D gene uncertain. The CDR3 is 14 residues long. The germline gives CDR1 SGHTA, CDR2 FQGNSA. Trimming pared 5 bases from V and 6 bases from J, leaving 14 bases between. CDR3: CASSPTTGSQPQHF. The CDR3 nucleotides read TGTGCCAGCAGCCCTACGACCGGGTCTCAGCCCCAGCATTTT. The variable domain in full, with the rest retrieved from reference TRBV7-2 and TRBJ1-5, is GAGVSQSPSNKVTEKGKDVELRCDPISGHTALYWYRQSLGQGLEFLIYFQGNSAPDKSGLPSDRFSAERTGGSVSTLTIQRTQQEDSAVYLCASSPTTGSQPQHFGDGTRLSIL.

The chain joins TRBV6-5 to TRBJ2-1; 8 bases are a match to TRBD2. The CDR3 loop spans 14 amino acids. Germline V gene lookup returns CDR1 MNHEY and CDR2 SVGAGI. V lost 3 bases to trimming and J lost 7 bases; unmatched junction nucleotides: 5. The CDR3 nucleotides are TGTGCCAGCAGTTATGCGGGGGGCGGGAATGAGCAGTTCTTC. This sequence encodes CASSYAGGGNEQFF.

This clone was seen just once. This chain links TRBV6-5 with TRBJ2-3, with 8 bases identical to TRBD2. The V and J ends lost 6 bases and 5 bases, in that order; junction bases with no gene match: 10. The germline CDR1 and CDR2 sequences are MNHEY and SVGAGI. The CDR3 consists of 15 residues. CDR3 region: CASRSAGGARDTQYF. The CDR3 DNA sequence: TGTGCCAGCAGATCAGCCGGGGGGGCGAGAGATACGCAGTATTTT.

The CDR3 nucleotides are TGCGCCAGCAGCCAAGATGCGATCAGGACTAGCGAGGACGAGCAGTACTTC. Translating it yields CASSQDAIRTSEDEQYF. V gene TRBV4-1 combines with J gene TRBJ2-7, with 9 bases fitting TRBD2. CDR3 length equals 17 residues. Trimming at V came to 0 bases and at J to 5 bases, leaving 11 bases not matched to a gene. The germline V gene encodes CDR1 MGHRA and CDR2 YSYEKL.

J is TRBJ2-3 and V is TRBV6-5; D is unresolved. Germline CDR1 and CDR2: MNHEY and SVGAGI. Between the trimmed V and J ends, which lost 2 bases and 6 bases, there was a span of 6 bases. CDR3 length: 12 amino acids. CDR3: CASSYNRDTQYF. The DNA for the CDR3 is TGTGCCAGCAGTTACAATCGGGATACGCAGTATTTT.

The chain has TRBV18 and TRBJ2-1, with 10 bases matching TRBD2. After removal of 2 bases from V and 5 bases from J, the junction contained 3 bases not matched to a gene. Germline V gives CDR1 KGHSH, CDR2 LQKENI. The CDR3 spans 15 residues. Here the CDR3 DNA reads TGTGCCAGCTCACCAGGGCTAGCGGGGGACAATGAGCAGTTCTTC. Translation: CASSPGLAGDNEQFF.

The chain employs TRBV9 and TRBJ2-2; D perhaps matches TRBD2 (6 bases). Trimming took off 5 bases at V and 2 bases at J, with 16 bases between the two ends. The germline CDR1 and CDR2 sequences are SGDLS and YYNGEE. The CDR3 is made up of 16 amino acids. The chain's CDR3 is CASSDLGGANTGELFF. The CDR3 DNA reads TGTGCCAGCAGTGACCTTGGCGGGGCTAACACCGGGGAGCTGTTTTTT.

The rearrangement links TRBV12-5 to TRBJ2-3; TRBD1 aligns across 8 bases. Germline assignment: CDR1 LGHNT and CDR2 FRNRAP. The junction had 4 bases not matched to a gene; V was cut back by 0 bases and J by 2 bases. The CDR3 is made up of 16 amino acids. The CDR3 region is CASGLVQGGFTDTQYF. CDR3 sequence (DNA): TGTGCTAGTGGTTTGGTACAGGGGGGTTTCACAGATACGCAGTATTTT. The full variable domain, its missing parts supplied by reference TRBV12-5 and TRBJ2-3, is DARVTQTPRHKVTEMGQEVTMRCQPILGHNTVFWYRQTMMQGLELLAYFRNRAPLDDSGMPKDRFSAEMPDATLATLKIQPSEPRDSAVYFCASGLVQGGFTDTQYFGPGTRLTVL.

This clone appeared once. J is TRBJ1-5 and V is TRBV7-8, with D unresolved. Germline V CDR1 and CDR2: SGHVS, FQNEAQ. The V end was cut by 5 bases, the J end by 4 bases, with 15 bases between. This CDR3 region has 15 residues. The CDR3 DNA reads TGTGCCAGCAGCCCGCCGGCGGGGAGGAATCAGCCCCAGCATTTT. Its translation: CASSPPAGRNQPQHF.

The chain combines TRBV19 with TRBJ1-4; 7 positions match TRBD1. V trimming: 3 bases; J trimming: 5 bases; junction bases outside the gene matches: 3. Germline lookup yields CDR1 LNHDA and CDR2 SQIVND (reference sequence). CDR3 size: 14 residues. In DNA form, the CDR3 reads TGTGCCAGTAGTATCCCGGGACAGAATGAAAAACTGTTTTTT. This gives the protein CASSIPGQNEKLFF.